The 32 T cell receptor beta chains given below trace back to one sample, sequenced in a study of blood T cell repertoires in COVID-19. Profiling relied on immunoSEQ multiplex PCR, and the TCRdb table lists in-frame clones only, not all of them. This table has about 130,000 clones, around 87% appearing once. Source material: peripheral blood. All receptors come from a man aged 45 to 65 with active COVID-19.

CDR3 residues: CASSPRQGSTDTQYF. CDR3 sequence (DNA): TGTGCCAGCAGCCCGAGACAGGGAAGCACAGATACGCAGTATTTT. This rearrangement joins TRBV11-2 to TRBJ2-3, with TRBD1 matching over 7 bases. The junction had 5 bases not matched to a gene; V was cut back by 5 bases and J by 0 bases. The CDR3 runs to 15 residues. Germline-derived CDR1 and CDR2 are SGHAT and FQNNGV.

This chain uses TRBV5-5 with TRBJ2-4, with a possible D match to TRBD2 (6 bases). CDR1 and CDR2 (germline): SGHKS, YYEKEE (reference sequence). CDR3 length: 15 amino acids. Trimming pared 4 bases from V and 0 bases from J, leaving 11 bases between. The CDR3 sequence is CASSRDSSAKNIQYF. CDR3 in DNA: TGTGCCAGCAGCCGGGACTCATCAGCCAAAAACATTCAGTACTTC.

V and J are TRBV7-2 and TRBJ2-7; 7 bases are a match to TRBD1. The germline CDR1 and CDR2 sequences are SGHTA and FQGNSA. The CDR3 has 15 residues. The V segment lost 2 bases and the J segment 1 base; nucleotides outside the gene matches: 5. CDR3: CASSLSTTGSYEQYF. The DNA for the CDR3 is TGTGCCAGCAGCTTAAGCACGACAGGGTCCTACGAGCAGTACTTC.

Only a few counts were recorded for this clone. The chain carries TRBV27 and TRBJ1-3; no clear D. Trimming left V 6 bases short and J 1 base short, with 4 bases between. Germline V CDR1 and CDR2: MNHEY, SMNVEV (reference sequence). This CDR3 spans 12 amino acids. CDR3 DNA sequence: TGTGCCAGCAGGGCTTCTGGAAACACCATATATTTT. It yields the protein CASRASGNTIYF.

The CDR3 region is CASSLASGQGIHFGYTF. CDR3 sequence (DNA): TGCGCCAGCAGCTTGGCATCGGGACAGGGTATCCACTTTGGCTACACCTTC. The rearrangement links TRBV5-1 to TRBJ1-2; the match to TRBD1 covers 9 bases. The length of the CDR3 is 17 residues. V shed 0 bases, J shed 7 bases, and the junction held 13 bases outside the gene matches. Germline assignment: CDR1 SGHRS and CDR2 YFSETQ.

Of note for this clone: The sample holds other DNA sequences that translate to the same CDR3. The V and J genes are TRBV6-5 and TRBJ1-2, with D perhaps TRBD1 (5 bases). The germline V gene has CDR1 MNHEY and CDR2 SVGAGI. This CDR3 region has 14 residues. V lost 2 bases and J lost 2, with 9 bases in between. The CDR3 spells CASSYRGLNYGYTF. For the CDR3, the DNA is TGTGCCAGCAGTTACCGGGGACTAAACTATGGCTACACCTTC.

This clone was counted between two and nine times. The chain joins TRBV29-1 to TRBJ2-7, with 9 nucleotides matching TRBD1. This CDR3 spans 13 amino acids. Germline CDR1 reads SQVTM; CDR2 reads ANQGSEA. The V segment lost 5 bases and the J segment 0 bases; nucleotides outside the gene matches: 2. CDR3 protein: CSVTGGSSYEQYF. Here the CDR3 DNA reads TGCAGCGTTACAGGGGGCTCCTCCTACGAGCAGTACTTC.

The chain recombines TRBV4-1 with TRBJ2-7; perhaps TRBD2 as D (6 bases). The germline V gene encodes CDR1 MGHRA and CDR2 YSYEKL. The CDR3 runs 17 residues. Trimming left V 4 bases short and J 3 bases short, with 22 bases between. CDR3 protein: CASSPRRGRSEGYEQYF. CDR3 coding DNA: TGCGCCAGCAGCCCCAGGAGGGGACGGAGCGAAGGCTACGAGCAGTACTTC.

CDR3 loop: CASSLTGMTPLHF. The CDR3 coding sequence is TGTGCCAGCAGTTTAACAGGGATGACACCCCTCCACTTT. This sequence joins TRBV12-3 or TRBV12-4 and TRBJ1-6; D possibly corresponds to TRBD1 (6 bases). The CDR3 totals 13 residues. V was shortened by 2 bases and J by 11 bases, with 10 bases between the two germline ends.

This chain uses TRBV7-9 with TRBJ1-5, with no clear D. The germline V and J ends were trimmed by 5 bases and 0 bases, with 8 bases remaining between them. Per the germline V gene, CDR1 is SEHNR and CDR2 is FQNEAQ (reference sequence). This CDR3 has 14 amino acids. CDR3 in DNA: TGTGCCAGCAGCCTTGACTTTAGCAATCAGCCCCAGCATTTT. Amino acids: CASSLDFSNQPQHF. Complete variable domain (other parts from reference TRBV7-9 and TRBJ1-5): DTGVSQNPRHKITKRGQNVTFRCDPISEHNRLYWYRQTLGQGPEFLTYFQNEAQLEKSRLLSDRFSAERPKGSFSTLEIQRTEQGDSAMYLCASSLDFSNQPQHFGDGTRLSIL.

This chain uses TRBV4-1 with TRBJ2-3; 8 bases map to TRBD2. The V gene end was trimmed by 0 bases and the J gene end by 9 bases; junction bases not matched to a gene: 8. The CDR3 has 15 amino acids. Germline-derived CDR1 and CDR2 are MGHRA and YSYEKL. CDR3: CASSQDLGRGSTQYF. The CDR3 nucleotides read TGCGCCAGCAGCCAAGATCTCGGGAGGGGATCAACGCAGTATTTT.

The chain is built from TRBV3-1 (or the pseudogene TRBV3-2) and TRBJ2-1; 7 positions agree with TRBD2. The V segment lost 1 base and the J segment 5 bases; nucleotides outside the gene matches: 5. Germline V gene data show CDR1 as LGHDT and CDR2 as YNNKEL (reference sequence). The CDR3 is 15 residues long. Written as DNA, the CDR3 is TGTGCCAGCAGCCAAGTGAGCGGGGCTAACAATGAGCAGTTCTTC. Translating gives CASSQVSGANNEQFF.

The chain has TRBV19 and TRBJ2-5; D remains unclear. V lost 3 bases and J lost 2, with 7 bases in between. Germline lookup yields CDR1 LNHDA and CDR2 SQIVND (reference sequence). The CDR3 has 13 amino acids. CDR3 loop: CASSIGAQETQYF. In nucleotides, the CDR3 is TGTGCCAGTAGTATCGGAGCACAAGAGACCCAGTACTTC.

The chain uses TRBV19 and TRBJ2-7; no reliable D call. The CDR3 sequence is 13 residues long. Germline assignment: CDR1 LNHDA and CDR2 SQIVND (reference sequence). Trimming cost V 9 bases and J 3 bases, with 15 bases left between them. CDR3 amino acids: CASSPGSSYEQYF. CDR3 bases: TGTGCCAGCAGTCCCGGGTCTAGCTACGAGCAGTACTTC.

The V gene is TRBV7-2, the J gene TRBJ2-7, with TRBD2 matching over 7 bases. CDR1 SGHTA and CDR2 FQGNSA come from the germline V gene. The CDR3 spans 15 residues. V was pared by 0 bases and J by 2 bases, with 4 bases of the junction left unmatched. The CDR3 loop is CASSLAWGRAYEQYF. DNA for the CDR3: TGTGCCAGCAGCTTAGCATGGGGGAGGGCCTACGAGCAGTACTTC.

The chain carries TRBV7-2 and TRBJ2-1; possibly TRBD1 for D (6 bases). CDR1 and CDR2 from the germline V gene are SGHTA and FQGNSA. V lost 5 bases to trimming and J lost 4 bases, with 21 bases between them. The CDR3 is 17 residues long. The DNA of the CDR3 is TGTGCCAGCAGCCCCGATCTCGGGACAAGACCTTACAATGAGCAGTTCTTC. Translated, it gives CASSPDLGTRPYNEQFF.

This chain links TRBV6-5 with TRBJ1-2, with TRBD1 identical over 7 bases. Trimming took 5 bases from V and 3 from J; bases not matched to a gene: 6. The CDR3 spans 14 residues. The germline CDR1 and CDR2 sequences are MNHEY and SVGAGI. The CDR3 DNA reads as TGTGCCAGCAGTCGGGACAGTTCCCACTATGGCTACACCTTC. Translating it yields CASSRDSSHYGYTF.

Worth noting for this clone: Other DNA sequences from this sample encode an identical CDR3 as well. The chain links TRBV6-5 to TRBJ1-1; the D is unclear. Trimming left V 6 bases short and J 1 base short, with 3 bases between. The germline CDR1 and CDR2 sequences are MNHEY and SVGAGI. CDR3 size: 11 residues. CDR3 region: CASSRNTEAFF. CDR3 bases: TGTGCCAGCAGCAGGAACACTGAAGCTTTCTTT.

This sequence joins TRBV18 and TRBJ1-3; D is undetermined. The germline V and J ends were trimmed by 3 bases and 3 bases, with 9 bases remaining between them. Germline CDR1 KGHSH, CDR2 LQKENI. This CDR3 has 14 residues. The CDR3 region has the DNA TGTGCCAGCTCACCGGGAGTGGGTGGAAACACCATATATTTT. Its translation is CASSPGVGGNTIYF.

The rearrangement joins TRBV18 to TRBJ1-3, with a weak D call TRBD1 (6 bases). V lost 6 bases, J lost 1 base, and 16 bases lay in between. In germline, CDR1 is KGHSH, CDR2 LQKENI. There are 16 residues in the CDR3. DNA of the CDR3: TGTGCCAGCTCCCACCAACTGGGGGCGTCTGGAAACACCATATATTTT. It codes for CASSHQLGASGNTIYF.

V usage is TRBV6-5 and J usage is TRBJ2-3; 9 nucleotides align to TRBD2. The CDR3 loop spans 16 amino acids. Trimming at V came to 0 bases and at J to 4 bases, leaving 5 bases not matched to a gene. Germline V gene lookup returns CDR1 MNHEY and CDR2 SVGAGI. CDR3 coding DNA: TGTGCCAGCAGTTACTCGAGTTCTAGCGGGGCAGATACGCAGTATTTT. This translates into CASSYSSSSGADTQYF.

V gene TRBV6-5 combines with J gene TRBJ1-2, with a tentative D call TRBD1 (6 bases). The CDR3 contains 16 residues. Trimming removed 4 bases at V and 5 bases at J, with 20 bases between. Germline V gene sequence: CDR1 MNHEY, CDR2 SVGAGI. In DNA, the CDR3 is TGTGCCAGCAGTTCCATAACGGTACAGGGTCGTTATGGCTACACCTTC. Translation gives CASSSITVQGRYGYTF.

This CDR3 is CASSLGLANIQYF. In nucleotides, the CDR3 is TGTGCCAGCAGCTTAGGACTAGCGAACATTCAGTACTTC. The genes are TRBV7-2 and TRBJ2-4, with TRBD2 identical over 8 bases. Germline values: CDR1 SGHTA, CDR2 FQGNSA. V was clipped by 1 base and J by 7 bases; unmatched bases: 0. This CDR3 contains 13 residues.

The CDR3 loop reads CASSPQGGPPYEQYF. CDR3 nucleotides: TGTGCCAGCAGCCCCCAAGGGGGCCCCCCCTACGAGCAGTACTTC. The chain has TRBV6-2 or TRBV6-3 and TRBJ2-7, with TRBD1 matching over 7 bases. The CDR3 has 15 residues. Germline V CDR1 and CDR2: MNHEY, SVGEGT. With 6 bases clipped from V and 2 bases from J, the junction kept 10 bases outside the gene matches.

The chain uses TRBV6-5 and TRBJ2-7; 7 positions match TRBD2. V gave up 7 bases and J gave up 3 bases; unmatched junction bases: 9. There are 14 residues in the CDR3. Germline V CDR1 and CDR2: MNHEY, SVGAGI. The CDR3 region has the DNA TGTGCCAGCACCCGGAATGGGGGGGTCTACGAGCAGTACTTC. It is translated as CASTRNGGVYEQYF.

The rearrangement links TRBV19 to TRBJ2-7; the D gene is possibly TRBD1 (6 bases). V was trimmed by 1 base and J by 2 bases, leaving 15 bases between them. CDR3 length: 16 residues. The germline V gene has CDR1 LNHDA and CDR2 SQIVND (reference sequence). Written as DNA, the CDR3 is TGTGCCAGTAGTATAGGGGGGACAAGCCGTACCTACGAGCAGTACTTC. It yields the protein CASSIGGTSRTYEQYF.

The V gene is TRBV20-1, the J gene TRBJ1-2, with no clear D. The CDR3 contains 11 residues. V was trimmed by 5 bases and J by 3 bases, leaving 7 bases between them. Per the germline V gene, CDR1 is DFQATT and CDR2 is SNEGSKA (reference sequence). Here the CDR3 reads CSAPPDYGYTF. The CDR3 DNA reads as TGCAGTGCTCCCCCAGACTATGGCTACACCTTC.

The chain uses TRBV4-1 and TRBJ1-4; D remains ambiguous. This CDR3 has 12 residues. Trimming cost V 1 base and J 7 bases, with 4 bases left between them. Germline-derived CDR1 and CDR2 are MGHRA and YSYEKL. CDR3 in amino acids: CASSQVSEKLFF. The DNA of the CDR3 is TGCGCCAGCAGCCAAGTATCTGAAAAACTGTTTTTT.

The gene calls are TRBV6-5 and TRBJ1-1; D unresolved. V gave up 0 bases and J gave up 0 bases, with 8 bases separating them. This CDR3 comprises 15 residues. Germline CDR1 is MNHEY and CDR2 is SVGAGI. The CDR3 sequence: CASSYSNQLNTEAFF. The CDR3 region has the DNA TGTGCCAGCAGTTACTCGAACCAGTTGAACACTGAAGCTTTCTTT.

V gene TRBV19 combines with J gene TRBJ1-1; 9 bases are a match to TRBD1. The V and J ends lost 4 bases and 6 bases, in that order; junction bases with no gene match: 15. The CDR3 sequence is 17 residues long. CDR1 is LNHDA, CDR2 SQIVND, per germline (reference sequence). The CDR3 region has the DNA TGTGCCAGTAGTACCGGACAGGGGATAGGGAGGATCTCTGAAGCTTTCTTT. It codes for CASSTGQGIGRISEAFF. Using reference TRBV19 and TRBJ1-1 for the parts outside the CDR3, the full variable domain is DGGITQSPKYLFRKEGQNVTLSCEQNLNHDAMYWYRQDPGQGLRLIYYSQIVNDFQKGDIAEGYSVSREKKESFPLTVTSAQKNPTAFYLCASSTGQGIGRISEAFFGQGTRLTVV.

CDR3: CASNPGTSVNEQFF. The CDR3 DNA is TGTGCCAGTAACCCCGGGACTAGCGTAAATGAGCAGTTCTTC. The gene calls are TRBV19 and TRBJ2-1; TRBD2 agrees at 10 bases. CDR1 is LNHDA and CDR2 is SQIVND in the germline V gene (reference sequence). The length of the CDR3 is 14 residues. The trim removed 7 bases at V and 7 bases at J, leaving 7 bases unmatched.

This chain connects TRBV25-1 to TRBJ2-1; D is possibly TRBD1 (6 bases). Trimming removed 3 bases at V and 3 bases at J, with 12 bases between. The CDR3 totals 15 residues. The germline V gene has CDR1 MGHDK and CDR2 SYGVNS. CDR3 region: CASSDPGQGYNEQFF. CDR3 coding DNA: TGTGCCAGCAGTGACCCGGGACAAGGCTACAATGAGCAGTTCTTC.